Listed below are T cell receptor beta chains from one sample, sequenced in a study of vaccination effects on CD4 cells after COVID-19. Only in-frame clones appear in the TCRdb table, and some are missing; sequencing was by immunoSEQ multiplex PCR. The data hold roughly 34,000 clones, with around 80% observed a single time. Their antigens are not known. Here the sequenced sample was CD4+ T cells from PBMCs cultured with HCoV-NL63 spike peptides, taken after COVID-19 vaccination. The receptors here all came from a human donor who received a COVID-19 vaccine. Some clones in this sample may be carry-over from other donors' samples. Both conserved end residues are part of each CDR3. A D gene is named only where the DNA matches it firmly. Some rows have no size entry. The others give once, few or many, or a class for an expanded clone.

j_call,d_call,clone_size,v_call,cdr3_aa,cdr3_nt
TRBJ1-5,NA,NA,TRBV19,CASRWDTSYQPQHF,TGTGCCAGTAGGTGGGACACATCCTATCAGCCCCAGCATTTT
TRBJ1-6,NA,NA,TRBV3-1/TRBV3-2,CASSLNSGRLDDSPLHF,TGTGCCAGCAGCCTGAACTCGGGACGTTTGGACGATTCACCCCTCCACTTT
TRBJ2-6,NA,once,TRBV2,CASSENPGANVLTF,TGTGCCAGCAGTGAAAATCCTGGGGCCAACGTCCTGACTTTC
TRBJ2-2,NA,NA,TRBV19,CASSMVGKPNTGELFF,TGTGCCAGTAGTATGGTTGGTAAACCGAACACCGGGGAGCTGTTTTTT
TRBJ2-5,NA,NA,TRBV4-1,CASSQWLGAGETQYF,TGCGCCAGCAGCCAGTGGTTAGGGGCGGGAGAGACCCAGTACTTC
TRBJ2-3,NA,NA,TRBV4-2,CASSERWISTDTQYF,TGTGCCAGCAGCGAGAGGTGGATTAGCACAGATACGCAGTATTTT
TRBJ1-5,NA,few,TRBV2,CASGETEYQPQHF,TGTGCCAGTGGGGAGACGGAGTATCAGCCCCAGCATTTT
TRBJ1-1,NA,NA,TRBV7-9,CASSPTPTRTRRGTEAFF,TGTGCCAGCAGCCCTACCCCGACTCGGACCCGAAGGGGCACTGAAGCTTTCTTT
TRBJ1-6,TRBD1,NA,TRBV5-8,CASSSTGASPLHF,TGTGCCAGCAGCTCGACAGGGGCTTCACCCCTCCACTTT
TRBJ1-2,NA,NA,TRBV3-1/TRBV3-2,CASSQFRDGDYGYTF,TGTGCCAGCAGCCAGTTTCGGGACGGGGACTATGGCTACACCTTC
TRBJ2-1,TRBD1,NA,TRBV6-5,CASSKDRSSYNEQFF,TGTGCCAGCAGTAAGGACAGGAGCTCCTACAATGAGCAGTTCTTC